Listed below are T cell receptor beta chains from one sample, sequenced in a study of naive and memory T cell subsets. TCRdb re-analysed the UMI-ligation and nested PCR reads in MiXCR, keeping a single row per CDR3 protein. Of about 99,000 distinct CDR3 sequences listed, approximately 14% are singletons. Material: naive CD8+ T cells from blood. Receptors were obtained from a human donor in good health. Both conserved end residues are part of each CDR3. D genes are given only for firm matches. Clone size is not always given. Where it is, it says once, few, many or a class for expanded clones.

v_gene	abundance	d_gene	j_gene	CDR3nt	CDR3aa
TRBV20-1	NA	NA	TRBJ2-7	TGCAGTGCGACGCAGACTAGTTCCTACGAGCAGTACTTC	CSATQTSSYEQYF
TRBV29-1	few	TRBD1	TRBJ2-1	TGCAGCGTTGAGGCGACAGGGTCCCCCTACAATGAGCAGTTCTTC	CSVEATGSPYNEQFF
TRBV12-3/TRBV12-4	NA	TRBD2	TRBJ2-3	TGTGCCAGCAAACTAGCGGGGGGCCTCACAGATACGCAGTATTTT	CASKLAGGLTDTQYF
TRBV27	many	NA	TRBJ2-1	TGTGCCAGCGCTAAACCGGGACGCAGAGAGTTCTTC	CASAKPGRREFF
TRBV29-1	many	NA	TRBJ1-1	TGCAGCGTTGAATGGGGGGGCCTGCTACCGAACACTGAAGCTTTCTTT	CSVEWGGLLPNTEAFF
TRBV12-3/TRBV12-4	few	TRBD2	TRBJ2-1	TGTGCCAGCAGCCCCACTAGCGGGATGAATTTTGGGCAGTTCTTC	CASSPTSGMNFGQFF
TRBV28	few	NA	TRBJ1-1	TGTGCCAGCATGGTGGATCCAGAGGTGGAAGCTTTCTTT	CASMVDPEVEAFF
TRBV4-3	NA	NA	TRBJ2-7	TGCGCCAGCAGCCAAGATAAGAACTCGCCCTACGAGCAGTACTTC	CASSQDKNSPYEQYF
TRBV5-1	few	NA	TRBJ1-2	TGCGCCAGCAGCTTGGCAGTTGGGTCCTTCGGCTACACCTTC	CASSLAVGSFGYTF
TRBV6-5	few	TRBD2	TRBJ2-1	TGTGCCAGCAGTCTCGAAGCGGGAGGAGCCTACAATGAGCAGTTCTTC	CASSLEAGGAYNEQFF
TRBV11-2	NA	NA	TRBJ2-1	TGTGCCAGCAGCTTCTCAGATGAGCAGTTCTTC	CASSFSDEQFF